This T cell receptor (beta chain) is from a study of cytomegalovirus exposure and HLA in healthy donors. Study-level points and caveats: Confirmation in vitro established that a few CMV-associated chains were specific for CMV antigens. Later, an analysis found that TCR clusters from the first cohort tended to co-occur in the 120 or so validation repertoires. Investigators reported approximately 170 TCR beta chains as tied to cytomegalovirus. Most TCR sequences showed up rarely, but some public TCRs showed up in many donors.

In regard to this clone: Antigen specificity is unknown.

TCRdb's copy holds only in-frame clones and misses some; the assay was immunoSEQ multiplex PCR. This table has roughly 77,000 clones, roughly 96% appearing once. The length of the CDR3 is 16 residues. The germline V and J ends were trimmed by 3 bases and 0 bases, with 15 bases remaining between them. Germline CDR1 and CDR2: SGDLS and YYNGEE. This TCR was recovered from a young woman in good health and CMV-seronegative. The chain is built from TRBV9 and TRBJ1-1, with D perhaps TRBD1 (5 bases). Sequences were obtained from PBMCs. DNA of the CDR3: TGTGCCAGCAGCGAGCCGAGGGGAGGGGTGAACACTGAAGCTTTCTTT. It is translated as CASSEPRGGVNTEAFF.